This passage covers 12 T cell receptor beta chains from one sample sequenced in a study of blood T cell repertoires in COVID-19. Using immunoSEQ multiplex PCR, the repertoire was profiled, and TCRdb retains in-frame clones only, with some absent. Here the sample spans 650,000 to 800,000 clones, around 89% being singletons. Sequenced sample: peripheral blood. The receptors shown here come from a young woman with acute or convalescent COVID-19.

V usage is TRBV28 and J usage is TRBJ1-2, with D perhaps matching TRBD1 (6 bases). Per the germline V gene, CDR1 is MDHEN and CDR2 is SYDVKM. Trimming left V 1 base short and J 4 bases short, with 13 bases between. CDR3 size: 15 residues. The CDR3 loop is CASSLSTGLGYGYTF. The CDR3, as DNA: TGTGCCAGCAGTTTATCGACAGGTCTCGGCTATGGCTACACCTTC.

CDR3 nucleotide sequence: TGTGCCAGCAGTCTAAAGGGGGAACAGCTAATAGGCTACACCTTC. Amino acids: CASSLKGEQLIGYTF. The chain carries TRBV2 and TRBJ1-2; possible D gene TRBD1, 6 bases. The V end was cut by 5 bases, the J end by 8 bases, with 21 bases between. Germline V gives CDR1 SNHLY, CDR2 FYNNEI. The CDR3 is 15 amino acids.

This clone was counted between two and nine times. This chain links TRBV24-1 with TRBJ1-2, with 10 bases matching TRBD1. Per the germline V gene, CDR1 is KGHDR and CDR2 is SFDVKD. The CDR3 is 14 residues long. V shed 4 bases, J shed 8 bases, and the junction held 6 bases outside the gene matches. CDR3 amino acids: CATSETGTGDGYTF. For the CDR3, the DNA is TGTGCCACCAGTGAGACCGGGACAGGGGACGGCTACACCTTC.

This chain links TRBV7-9 with TRBJ2-1; the match to TRBD1 covers 11 bases. V dropped 1 base and J dropped 8; count of bases not matched to a gene: 4. The CDR3 is made up of 15 amino acids. Germline V CDR1 and CDR2: SEHNR, FQNEAQ (reference sequence). The CDR3 sequence: CASSLGDRGGDEQFF. DNA of the CDR3: TGTGCCAGCAGCTTAGGGGACAGGGGGGGCGATGAGCAGTTCTTC.

This clone was detected once. V gene TRBV5-4 combines with J gene TRBJ2-1; weak D call: TRBD1 (5 bases). Per germline, CDR1 SGHNT and CDR2 YYREEE (reference sequence). The V gene lost 3 bases and the J gene lost 7 bases, with 14 bases spanning the gap. This CDR3 has 14 residues. The CDR3 here is CASSSGSLGNEQFF. In DNA form, the CDR3 reads TGTGCCAGCAGCTCAGGGTCCCTGGGGAATGAGCAGTTCTTC.

This clone has only one observation. In the same sample, other DNA sequences code for this CDR3. The V call is TRBV19, the J call TRBJ1-1, with a tentative D call TRBD1 (5 bases). V gave up 9 bases and J gave up 0 bases, with 11 bases separating them. The CDR3 runs 13 residues. Germline V gene data show CDR1 as LNHDA and CDR2 as SQIVND (reference sequence). CDR3 protein: CASSGTLNTEAFF. The CDR3 coding sequence is TGTGCCAGCAGCGGGACCTTGAACACTGAAGCTTTCTTT. Looking up the rest from reference TRBV19 and TRBJ1-1 gives the full variable domain: DGGITQSPKYLFRKEGQNVTLSCEQNLNHDAMYWYRQDPGQGLRLIYYSQIVNDFQKGDIAEGYSVSREKKESFPLTVTSAQKNPTAFYLCASSGTLNTEAFFGQGTRLTVV.

This clone was observed once. The genes are TRBV27 and TRBJ1-1; 7 positions match TRBD1. The germline CDR1 and CDR2 sequences are MNHEY and SMNVEV (reference sequence). Losses at the gene ends were 4 bases for V and 1 base for J; bases not matched to a gene: 6. The length of the CDR3 is 15 residues. CDR3 coding DNA: TGTGCCAGCAGTTCCGGGACAGCTGAGAACACTGAAGCTTTCTTT. Translated, it gives CASSSGTAENTEAFF.

The V and J genes are TRBV5-1 and TRBJ1-6; D remains unclear. V was pared by 4 bases and J by 8 bases, with 13 bases between. Germline V gene data show CDR1 as SGHRS and CDR2 as YFSETQ. CDR3 length equals 14 residues. CDR3 protein: CASSREDVDSPLHF. The CDR3 DNA sequence: TGCGCCAGCAGCAGGGAGGACGTAGATTCACCCCTCCACTTT.

The chain carries TRBV18 and TRBJ1-3, with 8 bases fitting TRBD1. V lost 3 bases and J lost 5; bases outside the gene matches: 9. Per the germline V gene, CDR1 is KGHSH and CDR2 is LQKENI. There are 16 residues in the CDR3. CDR3 amino acids: CASSPFDRGARNTIYF. The CDR3 DNA is TGTGCCAGCTCACCCTTCGACAGGGGTGCGAGAAACACCATATATTTT. Looking up the rest from reference TRBV18 and TRBJ1-3 gives the full variable domain: NAGVMQNPRHLVRRRGQEARLRCSPMKGHSHVYWYRQLPEEGLKFMVYLQKENIIDESGMPKERFSAEFPKEGPSILRIQQVVRGDSAAYFCASSPFDRGARNTIYFGEGSWLTVV.

About this clone itself: At one boundary the junction diverges from the germline segment, which might be a read error. The rearrangement joins TRBV19 to TRBJ1-1; D ambiguous. Germline CDR1 LNHDA, CDR2 SQIVND (reference sequence). The length of the CDR3 is 13 residues. CDR3: CASSIGHSSESFF. In DNA form, the CDR3 reads TGTGCCAGTAGTATAGGTCACAGCTCTGAATCTTTCTTT.

This clone was recorded once. The chain combines TRBV12-5 with TRBJ2-7; 7 nucleotides align to TRBD2. Losses at the gene ends were 0 bases for V and 7 bases for J; bases not matched to a gene: 15. The V gene's germline CDR1 is LGHNT and CDR2 FRNRAP. CDR3 length: 17 amino acids. The CDR3 DNA reads as TGTGCTAGTGGTTTGGTAAAGGGACTACATCAAGTGAGGGAGCAGTACTTC. Protein product: CASGLVKGLHQVREQYF.

The rearrangement uses TRBV7-9 and TRBJ2-1, with 8 bases lining up with TRBD2. The trim removed 1 base at V and 6 bases at J, leaving 5 bases unmatched. Germline V gene lookup returns CDR1 SEHNR and CDR2 FQNEAQ (reference sequence). This CDR3 spans 15 amino acids. CDR3 residues: CASSLGSGGANEQFF. The CDR3 DNA reads as TGTGCCAGCAGCTTAGGGTCGGGGGGGGCCAATGAGCAGTTCTTC.